This T cell receptor beta chain originates from a study of cytomegalovirus exposure and HLA in healthy donors. Primers: 60 Vbeta forward and 13 Jbeta reverse. TCRdb's table, derived via immunoSEQ multiplex PCR, lists solely in-frame clones and lacks some. Among roughly 56,000 clones listed, about 80% were seen once. The CDR3 length is 12 residues. The germline CDR1 and CDR2 sequences are SGHAT and FQNNGV. V was pared by 5 bases and J by 10 bases, with 7 bases of the junction left unmatched. The material sequenced was PBMCs. The chain combines TRBV11-2 with TRBJ1-1; TRBD1 matches at 7 bases. The clonotype comes from a man aged 45-60 years in good health and CMV-seropositive. CDR3 loop: CASSPGGRIAFF. CDR3 nucleotide sequence: TGTGCCAGCAGCCCAGGGGGGAGGATAGCTTTCTTT.